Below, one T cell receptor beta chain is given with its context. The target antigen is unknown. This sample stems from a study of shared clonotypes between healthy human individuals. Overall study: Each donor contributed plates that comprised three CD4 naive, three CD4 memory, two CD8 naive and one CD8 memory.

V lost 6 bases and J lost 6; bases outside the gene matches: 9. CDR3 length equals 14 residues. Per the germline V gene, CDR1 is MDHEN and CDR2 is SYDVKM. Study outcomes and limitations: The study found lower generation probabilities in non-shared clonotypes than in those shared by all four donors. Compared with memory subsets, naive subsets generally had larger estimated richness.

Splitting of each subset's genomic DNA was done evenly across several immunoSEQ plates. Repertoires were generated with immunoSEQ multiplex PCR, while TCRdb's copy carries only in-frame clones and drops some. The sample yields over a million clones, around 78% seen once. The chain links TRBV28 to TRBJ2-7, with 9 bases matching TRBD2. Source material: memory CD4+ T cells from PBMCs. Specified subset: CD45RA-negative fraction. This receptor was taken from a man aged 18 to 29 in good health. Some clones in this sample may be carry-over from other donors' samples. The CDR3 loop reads CASSPPGSGSEQYF. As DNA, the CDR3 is TGTGCCAGCAGCCCCCCCGGTAGCGGGAGCGAGCAGTACTTC. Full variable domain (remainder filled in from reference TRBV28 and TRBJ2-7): DVKVTQSSRYLVKRTGEKVFLECVQDMDHENMFWYRQDPGLGLRLIYFSYDVKMKEKGDIPEGYSVSREKKERFSLILESASTNQTSMYLCASSPPGSGSEQYFGPGTRLTVT.